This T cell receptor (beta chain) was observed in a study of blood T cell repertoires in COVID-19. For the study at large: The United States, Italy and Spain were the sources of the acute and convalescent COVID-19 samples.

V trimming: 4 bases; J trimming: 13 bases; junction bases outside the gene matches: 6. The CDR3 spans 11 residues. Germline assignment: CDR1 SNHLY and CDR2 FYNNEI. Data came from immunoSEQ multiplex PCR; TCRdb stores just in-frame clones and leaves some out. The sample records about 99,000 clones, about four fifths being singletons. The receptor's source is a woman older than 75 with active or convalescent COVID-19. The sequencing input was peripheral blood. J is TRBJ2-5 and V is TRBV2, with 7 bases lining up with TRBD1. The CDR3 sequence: CASSVDRRGYF. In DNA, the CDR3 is TGTGCCAGCAGTGTGGACAGGAGAGGGTACTTC.